Sequencing of this T cell receptor (beta chain) was carried out in a study of cytomegalovirus exposure and HLA in healthy donors. Study conclusions and caveats: Under in vitro conditions, three CMV-associated chains were confirmed as specific for CMV antigens.

13 Jbeta primers and 60 Vbeta primers were used for the PCR. Clones were sequenced by immunoSEQ multiplex PCR, and TCRdb holds only the in-frame ones, with some missing. The sample holds 85,000 to 120,000 clones; roughly four fifths are singletons and the top ten take roughly 3.4%. Notes on this clone: What it binds is not known.

Healthy bone marrow donors formed the donor group. Germline V gene sequence: CDR1 GTSNPN, CDR2 SVGIG (reference sequence). J was trimmed by 3 bases and V by 1 base; bases with no gene match: 2. The CDR3 contains 14 residues. Sequences were obtained from PBMCs. The sequence was obtained from a man in his sixties in good health and CMV-seronegative. This rearrangement joins TRBV30 to TRBJ1-5; 8 bases agree with TRBD1. CDR3 DNA: TGTGCCTGGAGTGCGGGACAGGCCAATCAGCCCCAGCATTTT. Translation: CAWSAGQANQPQHF.